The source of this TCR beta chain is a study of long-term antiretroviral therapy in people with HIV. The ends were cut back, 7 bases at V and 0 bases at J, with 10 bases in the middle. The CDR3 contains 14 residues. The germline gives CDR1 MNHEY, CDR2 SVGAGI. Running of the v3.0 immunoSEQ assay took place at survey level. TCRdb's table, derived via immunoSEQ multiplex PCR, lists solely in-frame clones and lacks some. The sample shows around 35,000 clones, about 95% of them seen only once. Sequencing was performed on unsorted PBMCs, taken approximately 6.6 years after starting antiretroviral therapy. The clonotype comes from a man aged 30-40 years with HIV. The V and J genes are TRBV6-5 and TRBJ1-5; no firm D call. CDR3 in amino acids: CASTGPDSNQPQHF. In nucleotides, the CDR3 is TGTGCCAGCACCGGACCTGATAGCAATCAGCCCCAGCATTTT.